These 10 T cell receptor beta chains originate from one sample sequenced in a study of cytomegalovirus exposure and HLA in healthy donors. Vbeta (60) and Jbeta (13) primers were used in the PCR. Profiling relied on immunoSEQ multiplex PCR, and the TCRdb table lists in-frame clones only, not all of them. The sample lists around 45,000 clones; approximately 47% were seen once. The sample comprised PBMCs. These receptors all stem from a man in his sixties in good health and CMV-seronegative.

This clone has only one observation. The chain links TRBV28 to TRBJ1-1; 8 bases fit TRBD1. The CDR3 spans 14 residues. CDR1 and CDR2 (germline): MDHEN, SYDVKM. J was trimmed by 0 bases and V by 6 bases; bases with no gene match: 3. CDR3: CASRAGQVNTEAFF. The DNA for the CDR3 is TGTGCCAGCAGGGCGGGACAGGTGAACACTGAAGCTTTCTTT.

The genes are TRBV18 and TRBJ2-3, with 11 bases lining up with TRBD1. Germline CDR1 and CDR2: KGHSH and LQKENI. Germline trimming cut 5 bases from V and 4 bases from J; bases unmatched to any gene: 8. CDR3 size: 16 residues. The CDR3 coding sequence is TGTGCCAGCTCAGCTACCGGGACAGGGGGGCCAGATACGCAGTATTTT. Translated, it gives CASSATGTGGPDTQYF.

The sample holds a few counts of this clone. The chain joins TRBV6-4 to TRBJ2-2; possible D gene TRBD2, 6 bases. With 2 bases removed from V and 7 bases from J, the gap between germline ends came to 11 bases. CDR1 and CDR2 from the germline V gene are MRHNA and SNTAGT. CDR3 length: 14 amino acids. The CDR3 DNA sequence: TGTGCCAGCAGTGACCGGGGAGGCATCGGGGAGCTGTTTTTT. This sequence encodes CASSDRGGIGELFF.

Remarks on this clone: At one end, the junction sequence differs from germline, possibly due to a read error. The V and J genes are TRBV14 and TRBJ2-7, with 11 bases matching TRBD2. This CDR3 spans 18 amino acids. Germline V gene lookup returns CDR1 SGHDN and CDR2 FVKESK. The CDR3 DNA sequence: TGTGCCAGCAGCCAAGAGGTCCGGCTAGCGGGAGGAGCCTACGGGCAGTACTTC. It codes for CASSQEVRLAGGAYGQYF.

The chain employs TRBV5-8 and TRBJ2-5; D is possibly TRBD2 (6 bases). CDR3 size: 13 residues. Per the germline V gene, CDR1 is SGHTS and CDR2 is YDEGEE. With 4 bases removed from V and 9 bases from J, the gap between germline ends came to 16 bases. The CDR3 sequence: CASSRERESPQYF. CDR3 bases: TGTGCCAGCAGCCGTGAACGGGAGTCCCCCCAGTACTTC. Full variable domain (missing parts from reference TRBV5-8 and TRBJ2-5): EAGVTQSPTHLIKTRGQQATLRCSPISGHTSVYWYQQALGLGLQFLLWYDEGEERNRGNFPPRFSGRQFPNYSSELNVNALELEDSALYLCASSRERESPQYFGPGTRLLVL.

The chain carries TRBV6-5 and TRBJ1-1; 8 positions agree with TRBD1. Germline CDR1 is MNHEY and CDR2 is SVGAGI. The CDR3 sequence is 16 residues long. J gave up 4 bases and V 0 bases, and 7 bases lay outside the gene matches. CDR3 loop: CASSYSPQGVSTEAFF. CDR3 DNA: TGTGCCAGCAGTTACTCTCCACAGGGGGTGAGCACTGAAGCTTTCTTT.

CDR3: CASSISGKDTQYF. CDR3 DNA sequence: TGTGCCAGTAGTATATCCGGGAAGGATACGCAGTATTTT. The V and J genes are TRBV19 and TRBJ2-3; TRBD2 might be the D (5 bases). The germline V and J ends were trimmed by 2 bases and 6 bases, with 9 bases remaining between them. The CDR3 extends over 13 amino acids. The germline V gene encodes CDR1 LNHDA and CDR2 SQIVND (reference sequence).

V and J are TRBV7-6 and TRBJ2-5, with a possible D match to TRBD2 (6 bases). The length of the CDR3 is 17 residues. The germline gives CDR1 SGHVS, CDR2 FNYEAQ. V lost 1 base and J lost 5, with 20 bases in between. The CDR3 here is CASSLGDGTPRGETQYF. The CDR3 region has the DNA TGTGCCAGCAGCTTAGGAGACGGGACGCCTCGGGGGGAGACCCAGTACTTC.

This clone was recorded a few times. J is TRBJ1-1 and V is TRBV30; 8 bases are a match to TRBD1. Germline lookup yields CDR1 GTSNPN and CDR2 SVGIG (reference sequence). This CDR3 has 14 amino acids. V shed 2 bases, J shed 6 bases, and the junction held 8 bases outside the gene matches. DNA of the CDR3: TGTGCCTGGAGTTTGTATGGACAGGGCCCTGAAGCTTTCTTT. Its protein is CAWSLYGQGPEAFF.

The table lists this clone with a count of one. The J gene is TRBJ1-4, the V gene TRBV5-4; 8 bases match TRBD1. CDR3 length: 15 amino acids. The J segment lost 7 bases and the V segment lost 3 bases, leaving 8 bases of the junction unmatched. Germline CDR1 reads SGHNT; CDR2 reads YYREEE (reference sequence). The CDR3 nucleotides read TGTGCCAGCAGCTATGCGGACAGGGAGGGTGAAAAACTGTTTTTT. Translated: CASSYADREGEKLFF.